Following are 27 T cell receptor beta chains from one sample sequenced in a study of T cell changes during pregnancy in multiple sclerosis. The data were produced by immunoSEQ multiplex PCR, yet TCRdb's version contains in-frame clones alone and is incomplete. The sample shows 65,000 or so clones, 80% to 95% of them seen only once. The source was peripheral blood, collected in the second trimester of pregnancy. The source of these receptors is a female donor in good health, enrolled as a control in a pregnancy study.

This clone has only one observation. The chain links TRBV2 to TRBJ1-5; D is uncertain. The germline CDR1 and CDR2 sequences are SNHLY and FYNNEI. V lost 1 base and J lost 0, with 10 bases in between. This CDR3 spans 16 amino acids. The CDR3 sequence is CASSEVGRSSNQPQHF. As DNA, the CDR3 is TGTGCCAGCAGTGAAGTAGGGAGATCTAGCAATCAGCCCCAGCATTTT.

This clone was seen more than once but under ten times. The chain is built from TRBV27 and TRBJ1-1, with D possibly matching TRBD1 (5 bases). Trimming took off 5 bases at V and 5 bases at J, with 15 bases between the two ends. This CDR3 contains 14 residues. CDR1 and CDR2 from the germline V gene are MNHEY and SMNVEV (reference sequence). The CDR3 loop is CASSPDIAKTEAFF. CDR3 DNA sequence: TGTGCCAGCAGTCCGGACATAGCTAAAACTGAAGCTTTCTTT.

The chain links TRBV28 to TRBJ2-1; TRBD2 agrees at 11 bases. J was trimmed by 7 bases and V by 7 bases; bases with no gene match: 6. There are 14 residues in the CDR3. From germline, CDR1 is MDHEN and CDR2 SYDVKM. CDR3 sequence: CASIAGGLLNEQFF. For the CDR3, the DNA is TGTGCCAGCATAGCGGGGGGGCTTTTGAATGAGCAGTTCTTC.

CDR3 coding DNA: TGTGCCAGCAGTTTAGGAAGGGGGCAAACAGAATACGAGCAGTACTTC. Protein: CASSLGRGQTEYEQYF. This chain uses TRBV27 with TRBJ2-7; TRBD1 aligns across 7 bases. This CDR3 region has 16 residues. V shed 2 bases and J 4 bases; nucleotides not matched to a gene: 11. CDR1 MNHEY and CDR2 SMNVEV come from the germline V gene (reference sequence).

The chain uses TRBV7-6 and TRBJ2-2; no firm D call. This CDR3 has 14 amino acids. CDR1 SGHVS and CDR2 FNYEAQ come from the germline V gene. V was trimmed by 0 bases and J by 6 bases, leaving 8 bases between them. The CDR3 DNA reads as TGTGCCAGCAGCTTAGCGGTGGAGTCCGGGGAGCTGTTTTTT. Encoded protein: CASSLAVESGELFF.

The rearrangement joins TRBV18 to TRBJ2-5; D is uncertain. This CDR3 has 14 amino acids. V was cut by 1 base and J by 4 bases, with 10 bases left in between. Per germline, CDR1 KGHSH and CDR2 LQKENI. CDR3 coding DNA: TGTGCCAGCTCACCACGGCCGCCCCCAGAGACCCAGTACTTC. Amino acid sequence: CASSPRPPPETQYF.

CDR3 DNA: TGCGCCAGCACTCCCCAGGACAAGGGCGCCTTGTACTTC. It yields the protein CASTPQDKGALYF. The chain links TRBV5-1 to TRBJ2-7; maybe TRBD1 (5 bases). V was shortened by 6 bases and J by 12 bases, with 22 bases between the two germline ends. Germline V gene data show CDR1 as SGHRS and CDR2 as YFSETQ. The CDR3 totals 13 residues.

This chain links TRBV4-1 with TRBJ2-2; 8 bases agree with TRBD2. The germline CDR1 and CDR2 sequences are MGHRA and YSYEKL. The CDR3 is 16 residues long. Trimming at V came to 0 bases and at J to 4 bases, leaving 4 bases not matched to a gene. The CDR3 spells CASSQERGGGTGELFF. CDR3 nucleotide sequence: TGCGCCAGCAGCCAAGAACGGGGGGGCGGCACCGGGGAGCTGTTTTTT.

The chain is built from TRBV6-5 and TRBJ2-7; 10 bases match TRBD1. Germline CDR1 MNHEY, CDR2 SVGAGI. The CDR3 length is 15 residues. V lost 4 bases and J lost 5; bases outside the gene matches: 8. CDR3 nucleotides: TGTGCCAGCAGTTCCGCCGGGACAGGGGTCAACGAGCAGTACTTC. This translates into CASSSAGTGVNEQYF.

This chain joins TRBV6-1 and TRBJ2-7; 9 bases fit TRBD1. V gave up 6 bases and J gave up 1 base; unmatched junction bases: 7. The V gene's germline CDR1 is MNHNS and CDR2 SASEGT. CDR3 length equals 15 residues. The CDR3 coding sequence is TGTGCCAGCAGAGACCGGGACAGGGCTTCCTACGAGCAGTACTTC. Translating it yields CASRDRDRASYEQYF.

This chain joins TRBV11-2 and TRBJ2-1, with 12 bases fitting TRBD2. Per the germline V gene, CDR1 is SGHAT and CDR2 is FQNNGV. The V segment lost 5 bases and the J segment 6 bases; nucleotides outside the gene matches: 5. The CDR3 has 15 amino acids. The DNA of the CDR3 is TGTGCCAGCAGCGCGACTAGCGGGAGTAGCAATGAGCAGTTCTTC. This translates into CASSATSGSSNEQFF.

This chain connects TRBV29-1 to TRBJ1-1, with a tentative D call TRBD1 (6 bases). Germline V gene sequence: CDR1 SQVTM, CDR2 ANQGSEA. The CDR3 covers 11 residues. Trimming took off 6 bases at V and 8 bases at J, with 13 bases between the two ends. The CDR3 DNA follows: TGCAGCGTATCCGGGACATCAGAAGCTTTCTTT. Its translation is CSVSGTSEAFF.

The CDR3 nucleotides read TGTGCCAGCAACGGGGGGTCGGATTTTAGTAATGAAAAACTGTTTTTT. Translated: CASNGGSDFSNEKLFF. This chain connects TRBV11-2 to TRBJ1-4, with TRBD1 as a possible D gene (5 bases). Germline V CDR1 and CDR2: SGHAT, FQNNGV. V lost 7 bases, J lost 4 bases, and 19 bases lay in between. The CDR3 length is 16 residues. Looking up the rest from reference TRBV11-2 and TRBJ1-4 gives the full variable domain: EAGVAQSPRYKIIEKRQSVAFWCNPISGHATLYWYQQILGQGPKLLIQFQNNGVVDDSQLPKDRFSAERLKGVDSTLKIQPAKLEDSAVYLCASNGGSDFSNEKLFFGSGTQLSVL.

The J gene is TRBJ1-6, the V gene TRBV6-5, with 7 bases identical to TRBD1. Germline lookup yields CDR1 MNHEY and CDR2 SVGAGI. After removal of 3 bases from V and 9 bases from J, the junction contained 8 bases not matched to a gene. CDR3 length: 15 residues. CDR3 in amino acids: CASSYEGALSSPLHF. CDR3 DNA sequence: TGTGCCAGCAGTTATGAGGGGGCGCTTAGTTCACCCCTCCACTTT.

The chain is built from TRBV28 and TRBJ1-6, with 10 bases that match TRBD1. Trimming took 5 bases from V and 1 from J; bases not matched to a gene: 5. The CDR3 has 17 amino acids. Germline values: CDR1 MDHEN, CDR2 SYDVKM. This CDR3 is CASSPDRGISYNSPLHF. The CDR3 DNA reads as TGTGCCAGCAGTCCGGACAGGGGGATTTCCTATAATTCACCCCTCCACTTT.

V is TRBV5-1 and J is TRBJ1-3; the D is unclear. This CDR3 has 15 residues. The V end was cut by 0 bases, the J end by 6 bases, with 13 bases between. Germline CDR1 reads SGHRS; CDR2 reads YFSETQ. The CDR3 bases are TGCGCCAGCAGCTTGGCCGGAGCCGTACTAAACACCATATATTTT. Translated: CASSLAGAVLNTIYF.

This chain joins TRBV27 and TRBJ1-2, with 9 bases lining up with TRBD1. The CDR3 runs 14 residues. Germline values: CDR1 MNHEY, CDR2 SMNVEV (reference sequence). V lost 2 bases to trimming and J lost 6 bases; unmatched junction nucleotides: 4. As DNA, the CDR3 is TGTGCCAGCAGTTTAGTGGGGACAGGGAATGGCTACACCTTC. Encoded protein: CASSLVGTGNGYTF.

This chain uses TRBV6-4 with TRBJ2-1; 14 bases align to TRBD2. Germline V lookup: CDR1 MRHNA, CDR2 SNTAGT. Losses at the gene ends were 4 bases for V and 6 bases for J; bases not matched to a gene: 5. This CDR3 region has 16 residues. CDR3: CASSALTSGGANEQFF. Here the CDR3 DNA reads TGTGCCAGCAGTGCCCTGACTAGCGGGGGGGCCAATGAGCAGTTCTTC.

V and J are TRBV7-3 and TRBJ1-1; D gene ambiguous. This CDR3 is built from 13 residues. In germline, CDR1 is SGHTA, CDR2 FQGTGA. Trimming removed 4 bases at V and 1 base at J, with 7 bases between. The CDR3 spells CASSSEGNTEAFF. In nucleotides, the CDR3 is TGTGCCAGCAGCTCGGAGGGGAACACTGAAGCTTTCTTT.

The J gene is TRBJ2-7, the V gene TRBV10-3; 9 nucleotides align to TRBD2. The germline V gene has CDR1 ENHRY and CDR2 SYGVKD. The CDR3 runs 14 residues. V lost 8 bases and J lost 3; bases outside the gene matches: 8. The CDR3 DNA reads TGTGCCATCCGGGGTGAAGCGGGAGGCTACGAGCAGTACTTC. It encodes CAIRGEAGGYEQYF.

This clone was detected once. The chain is built from TRBV19 and TRBJ2-7, with TRBD1 matching 7 bases. Unmatched junction bases numbered 8, after V lost 10 bases and J lost 2 bases. CDR3 size: 13 residues. The germline CDR1 and CDR2 sequences are LNHDA and SQIVND (reference sequence). In nucleotides, the CDR3 is TGTGCCACGGGGACAGTGGGACCCTACGAGCAGTACTTC. Translating gives CATGTVGPYEQYF.

The chain combines TRBV18 with TRBJ1-1; 7 bases fit TRBD1. Germline V gives CDR1 KGHSH, CDR2 LQKENI. The ends lost 3 bases at V and 5 bases at J; junction bases unmatched: 9. This CDR3 contains 15 residues. The CDR3 coding sequence is TGTGCCAGCTCACCCGTCACAGGGGAAGAGACTGAAGCTTTCTTT. Protein sequence: CASSPVTGEETEAFF.

The chain links TRBV10-3 to TRBJ2-1, with TRBD1 as a possible D gene (6 bases). This CDR3 is built from 16 residues. Trimming cost V 10 bases and J 6 bases, with 25 bases left between them. Germline V gene lookup returns CDR1 ENHRY and CDR2 SYGVKD. CDR3 in DNA: TGTGCCACATGGGGTACAGGGACGGGGTTCAGCAATGAGCAGTTCTTC. Residues: CATWGTGTGFSNEQFF.

V usage is TRBV19 and J usage is TRBJ2-7; possibly TRBD1 for D (6 bases). Germline V gene sequence: CDR1 LNHDA, CDR2 SQIVND (reference sequence). The V and J ends lost 7 bases and 2 bases respectively, with 15 bases between them. The CDR3 is 14 residues long. CDR3 sequence (DNA): TGTGCCAGTACGAGGACAGCATTAACCTACGAGCAGTACTTC. This encodes CASTRTALTYEQYF. Using reference TRBV19 and TRBJ2-7 for the parts outside the CDR3, the full variable domain is DGGITQSPKYLFRKEGQNVTLSCEQNLNHDAMYWYRQDPGQGLRLIYYSQIVNDFQKGDIAEGYSVSREKKESFPLTVTSAQKNPTAFYLCASTRTALTYEQYFGPGTRLTVT.

J is TRBJ1-5 and V is TRBV28; TRBD1 is a possible D gene (6 bases). The V gene's germline CDR1 is MDHEN and CDR2 SYDVKM. CDR3 length: 14 amino acids. Trimming shortened V by 3 bases and J by 3 bases, and 9 bases separated the two germline ends. The CDR3 bases are TGTGCCAGCAGTTTTACAGGGACCAATCAGCCCCAGCATTTT. This sequence encodes CASSFTGTNQPQHF. Combining the CDR3 with reference TRBV28 and TRBJ1-5 gives the whole variable domain DVKVTQSSRYLVKRTGEKVFLECVQDMDHENMFWYRQDPGLGLRLIYFSYDVKMKEKGDIPEGYSVSREKKERFSLILESASTNQTSMYLCASSFTGTNQPQHFGDGTRLSIL.

The chain employs TRBV29-1 and TRBJ1-2; D is perhaps TRBD1 (5 bases). The CDR3 extends over 15 amino acids. The germline CDR1 and CDR2 sequences are SQVTM and ANQGSEA. The V end lost 6 bases, the J end lost 3 bases, and 20 bases lay between the germline ends. The CDR3: CSVEHAGGSDYGYTF. The CDR3 bases are TGCAGCGTGGAACACGCCGGGGGGTCTGACTATGGCTACACCTTC.

The chain carries TRBV2 and TRBJ1-2; D is unclear. This CDR3 contains 12 residues. Trimming took off 11 bases at V and 4 bases at J, with 14 bases between the two ends. Germline V gene data show CDR1 as SNHLY and CDR2 as FYNNEI. CDR3: CALSKEPYGYTF. The CDR3 DNA reads as TGTGCCCTTAGCAAGGAGCCCTATGGCTACACCTTC. The complete variable domain, with remaining parts taken from reference TRBV2 and TRBJ1-2, reads EPEVTQTPSHQVTQMGQEVILRCVPISNHLYFYWYRQILGQKVEFLVSFYNNEISEKSEIFDDQFSVERPDGSNFTLKIRSTKLEDSAMYFCALSKEPYGYTFGSGTRLTVV.